The sequence of this T cell receptor (beta chain) was determined in a study of blood T cell repertoires in COVID-19. Methods used by the authors: Nucleated cell number was recorded as an estimate derived from reference gene primer amplification. TCRdb's table, derived via immunoSEQ multiplex PCR, lists solely in-frame clones and lacks some. V, J and clone size are taken as reported in that table, and D and trimming were inferred from the DNA itself. This repertoire shows hundreds of thousands of clones, around 83% found once; its top ten account for approximately 7%. Trimming removed 4 bases at V and 2 bases at J, with 10 bases between. Germline-derived CDR1 and CDR2 are SGHRS and YFSETQ. The CDR3 length is 14 residues.

The sample comprised peripheral blood. The chain combines TRBV5-1 with TRBJ1-5, with a possible D match to TRBD1 (6 bases). The sequence was collected from a woman aged 45 to 65 with acute or convalescent COVID-19. This CDR3 is CASSLDSRNQPQHF. CDR3 nucleotide sequence: TGCGCCAGCAGCCTGGACAGCCGCAATCAGCCCCAGCATTTT.